What follows is one T cell receptor (beta chain) and its context. Its antigen remains unidentified. This sample was included in a study of siplizumab effects on memory and regulatory T cells. Study-level points and caveats: It seemed that naive T cells were more diverse than memory cells and were major contributors to the alloresponse.

Only in-frame clones appear in the TCRdb table, and some are missing; sequencing was by immunoSEQ multiplex PCR. The sample records approximately 90,000 clones, nearly 95% being singletons. The CDR3 is 16 residues long. CDR1 SGDLS and CDR2 YYNGEE come from the germline V gene. The ends lost 0 bases at V and 6 bases at J; junction bases unmatched: 9. The clonotype comes from a human donor in good health. The chain joins TRBV9 to TRBJ2-1; TRBD2 matches at 7 bases. The sample was non-Treg CD4+ T cells sorted from blood. The CDR3 here is CASSVAVTSSSNEQFF. The CDR3 nucleotides read TGTGCCAGCAGCGTAGCGGTGACTAGCTCGTCCAATGAGCAGTTCTTC.